These T cell receptor beta chains were read from a single sample in a study of T cell responses to AZD1222 COVID-19 vaccine. Sequencing used immunoSEQ multiplex PCR; TCRdb keeps in-frame clones, though not all of them. The table has more than 30,000 clones, about 89% seen once. Source: peripheral blood, taken on day 0 of AZD1222 vaccination. These receptor sequences come from an adult in good health. CDR3s include the opening cysteine and the closing phenylalanine or tryptophan. Each record gives: D gene, clone size, V gene, J gene, CDR3 DNA, CDR3 protein. The D gene is left open where the match is weak. Not every row has a clone size; where given, it reads once, few, many or a size class.

D: TRBD1
size: NA
V: TRBV5-4
J: TRBJ1-2
DNA: TGTGCCAGCAGAGTGACAGGGAACTATGGCTACACCTTC
CDR3: CASRVTGNYGYTF

D: TRBD1
size: NA
V: TRBV19
J: TRBJ1-1
DNA: TGTGCCAGTAGTATACAGGGGGCGGGCACTGAAGCTTTCTTT
CDR3: CASSIQGAGTEAFF

D: NA
size: NA
V: TRBV6-5
J: TRBJ1-4
DNA: TGTGCCAGCAGTCGCCGAGGGGTGGGGGAAAAACTGTTTTTT
CDR3: CASSRRGVGEKLFF

D: TRBD1
size: once
V: TRBV5-4
J: TRBJ1-6
DNA: TGTGCCAGCAGCCCGACAGGGGCCGGGAATTCACCCCTCCACTTT
CDR3: CASSPTGAGNSPLHF

D: NA
size: NA
V: TRBV18
J: TRBJ1-1
DNA: TGTGCCAGCTTCCCGGGACAAGTGAACACTGAAGCTTTCTTT
CDR3: CASFPGQVNTEAFF

D: TRBD2
size: once
V: TRBV3-1/TRBV3-2
J: TRBJ2-1
DNA: TGTGCCAGCAGCCAGGCGACCGGGACTAGCAATGAGCAGTTCTTC
CDR3: CASSQATGTSNEQFF

D: TRBD2
size: NA
V: TRBV11-2
J: TRBJ2-5
DNA: TGTGCCAGCAGCTTCGGACTAGCCTCTTCAGAGGAGACCCAGTACTTC
CDR3: CASSFGLASSEETQYF

D: NA
size: NA
V: TRBV5-1
J: TRBJ1-5
DNA: TGCGCCAGCAGTAGCGAGGGTAGCAATCAGCCCCAGCATTTT
CDR3: CASSSEGSNQPQHF

D: NA
size: NA
V: TRBV30
J: TRBJ1-2
DNA: TGTGCCTGGACCTCAGGAGCCTATGGCTACACCTTC
CDR3: CAWTSGAYGYTF

D: NA
size: NA
V: TRBV29-1
J: TRBJ2-3
DNA: TGCAGCGTTGATGGTCCCGCTAGCACAGATACGCAGTATTTT
CDR3: CSVDGPASTDTQYF

D: TRBD2
size: NA
V: TRBV3-1/TRBV3-2
J: TRBJ2-3
DNA: TGTGCCAGCAGCCAAGCTGTGCCTAGCGGGGCGCAACTCACAGATACGCAGTATTTT
CDR3: CASSQAVPSGAQLTDTQYF

D: NA
size: NA
V: TRBV7-2
J: TRBJ1-2
DNA: TGTGCCAGCAGCTTACCAACAGACTACTATGGCTACACCTTC
CDR3: CASSLPTDYYGYTF

D: NA
size: NA
V: TRBV12-3/TRBV12-4
J: TRBJ1-1
DNA: TGTGCCAGCAGTTTAGTCGCAGGCAATGAAGCTTTCTTT
CDR3: CASSLVAGNEAFF

D: TRBD1
size: few
V: TRBV7-6
J: TRBJ1-6
DNA: TGTGCCAGCAGCTTAGCTCAGGGGGCGAATTCACCCCTCCACTTT
CDR3: CASSLAQGANSPLHF

D: TRBD1
size: NA
V: TRBV19
J: TRBJ1-2
DNA: TGTGCCAGTAGTATCCGAGACAGGGGCGGAGGCTACACCTTC
CDR3: CASSIRDRGGGYTF

D: NA
size: NA
V: TRBV5-8
J: TRBJ1-1
DNA: TGTGCCAGCAAAACCCTTGGGGAAACTGAAGCTTTCTTT
CDR3: CASKTLGETEAFF

D: TRBD2
size: NA
V: TRBV6-5
J: TRBJ2-5
DNA: TGTGCCAGCAGTCCGCGGGGGGCCGCCCAAGAGACCCAGTACTTC
CDR3: CASSPRGAAQETQYF

D: NA
size: NA
V: TRBV20-1
J: TRBJ2-5
DNA: TGCAGTGTAAGAGATAGGTACCAGTACTTC
CDR3: CSVRDRYQYF

D: NA
size: NA
V: TRBV6-4
J: TRBJ1-2
DNA: TGTGCCAGCAGTGACTCAGGCAGGGGCTATGGCTACACCTTC
CDR3: CASSDSGRGYGYTF

D: TRBD2
size: NA
V: TRBV27
J: TRBJ2-1
DNA: TGTGCCAGCAGTTCGGCTAGCGGGGATTACAATGAGCAGTTCTTC
CDR3: CASSSASGDYNEQFF

D: TRBD1
size: once
V: TRBV10-2
J: TRBJ1-6
DNA: TGCGCCAGCAGTGAATTGGGACAGGGCCATAATTCACCCCTCCACTTT
CDR3: CASSELGQGHNSPLHF

D: NA
size: NA
V: TRBV10-3
J: TRBJ2-6
DNA: TGTGCCATCAGTGACTCGGGGACTGGGGCCAACGTCCTGACTTTC
CDR3: CAISDSGTGANVLTF

D: NA
size: NA
V: TRBV4-1
J: TRBJ1-2
DNA: TGCGCCAGCAGAGGGGTAGGGGATAACTATGGCTACACCTTC
CDR3: CASRGVGDNYGYTF

D: TRBD1
size: NA
V: TRBV10-1
J: TRBJ1-1
DNA: TGCGCCAGCAGTGTAGCAGGGGGCACTGAAGCTTTCTTT
CDR3: CASSVAGGTEAFF

D: NA
size: NA
V: TRBV4-3
J: TRBJ1-6
DNA: TGCGCCAGCAGCCAAGGGAGGGTGCGTTCACCCCTCCACTTT
CDR3: CASSQGRVRSPLHF

D: NA
size: NA
V: TRBV24-1
J: TRBJ2-1
DNA: TGTGCCACCAGTGATGTGGGGTTGGATGAGCAGTTCTTC
CDR3: CATSDVGLDEQFF